This T cell receptor (beta chain) was identified in a study of blood T cell repertoires in COVID-19. Study-level background: COVID-19 samples collected from the United States, Italy and Spain covered acute and convalescent phases.

With V trimmed by 2 bases and J by 2 bases, 18 bases remained unmatched. Germline-derived CDR1 and CDR2 are SGHNT and YENEEA. The CDR3 consists of 20 residues. Some clones are missing from TCRdb's copy, which holds only in-frame ones; the method was immunoSEQ multiplex PCR. This sample has 250,000 to 300,000 clones, with 70% to 90% found just once. V usage is TRBV11-3 and J usage is TRBJ1-2; the match to TRBD1 covers 9 bases. Sequencing used PBMCs or T cells enriched from blood (not recorded which). The source of this sequence is a woman aged 25-40 years who had recovered from COVID-19. The CDR3 loop is CASSLNSRDRGVKENYGYTF. The CDR3 nucleotides read TGTGCCAGCAGCTTAAATTCGCGTGACAGGGGGGTGAAGGAAAACTATGGCTACACCTTC.